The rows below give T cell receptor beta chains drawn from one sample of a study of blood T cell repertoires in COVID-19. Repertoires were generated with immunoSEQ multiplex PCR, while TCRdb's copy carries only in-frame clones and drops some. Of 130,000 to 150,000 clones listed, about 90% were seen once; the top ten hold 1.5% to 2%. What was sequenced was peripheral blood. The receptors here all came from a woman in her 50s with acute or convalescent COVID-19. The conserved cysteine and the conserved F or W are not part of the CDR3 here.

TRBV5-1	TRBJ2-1	ASSDAGTGGYNEQF
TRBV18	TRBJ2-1	ASSPVQGPYNEQF
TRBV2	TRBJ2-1	ASTTSDPYNEQF
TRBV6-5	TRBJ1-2	ASSYSRTGGGYGYT
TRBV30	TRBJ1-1	AWNGQIMNTEAF
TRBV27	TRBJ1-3	ASSLFSPNRASGNTIY
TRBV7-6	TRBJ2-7	ASSTGLAAYEQY
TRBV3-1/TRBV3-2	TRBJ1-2	ASSLKVVQDYGYT
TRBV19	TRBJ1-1	ASTRGTGMMNTEAF
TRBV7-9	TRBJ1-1	ASSFGSEAF
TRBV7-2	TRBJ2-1	ASSLESYNEQF
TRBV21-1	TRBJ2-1	ASSISGLAYDEQF
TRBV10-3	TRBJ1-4	AISDQEKLF